The 19 T cell receptor beta chains in this list originate from one sample, sequenced in a study of T cells in Graves' hyperthyroidism and ophthalmopathy. Amplification yielded TCR beta CDR3 regions, with RNA transcripts as the source. In the first-round RT-PCR of the TCR CDR3, the HTBI primer set was used. Via MiXCR, TCRdb re-called the multiplex PCR reads, giving one row per CDR3 protein. The sample has 690,000 or so distinct CDR3 sequences; around 19% are singletons. The sequenced sample consisted of blood. Every receptor here comes from a woman aged 50 to 60 with Graves' hyperthyroidism that later progressed to Graves' ophthalmopathy.

At least ten counts were recorded for this clonotype. V usage is TRBV2 and J usage is TRBJ2-2; maybe TRBD2 (5 bases). Trimming took off 6 bases at V and 5 bases at J, with 7 bases between the two ends. This CDR3 contains 12 residues. Germline lookup yields CDR1 SNHLY and CDR2 FYNNEI. The CDR3 region is CASRGDTGELFF. CDR3 nucleotides: TGTGCCAGCAGGGGAGATACCGGGGAGCTGTTTTTT. Filled out from reference TRBV2 and TRBJ2-2, the complete variable domain reads EPEVTQTPSHQVTQMGQEVILRCVPISNHLYFYWYRQILGQKVEFLVSFYNNEISEKSEIFDDQFSVERPDGSNFTLKIRSTKLEDSAMYFCASRGDTGELFFGEGSRLTVL.

This clonotype was counted only a few times. The genes are TRBV10-2 and TRBJ2-1; the D gene is possibly TRBD2 (5 bases). The CDR3 runs 13 residues. V was cut by 3 bases and J by 9 bases, with 12 bases left in between. Germline CDR1 reads WSHSY; CDR2 reads SAAADI. CDR3 protein: CASSDRTGSEQFF. The DNA for the CDR3 is TGCGCCAGCAGTGATCGGACGGGGAGTGAGCAGTTCTTC.

The V call is TRBV29-1, the J call TRBJ2-5; 9 bases are a match to TRBD1. Germline V gene data show CDR1 as SQVTM and CDR2 as ANQGSEA. The ends lost 7 bases at V and 4 bases at J; junction bases unmatched: 7. This CDR3 is 13 amino acids long. The CDR3 region is CSANDRGGETQYF. Written as DNA, the CDR3 is TGCAGCGCTAATGACAGGGGGGGAGAGACCCAGTACTTC.

This clonotype was recorded a few times. The chain uses TRBV7-8 and TRBJ1-4, with D perhaps matching TRBD1 (5 bases). Trimming stripped 2 bases from V and 7 bases from J, with 11 bases between. Looked up from germline, CDR1 is SGHVS and CDR2 is FQNEAQ. The CDR3 has 14 residues. The CDR3 spells CASSLFGGGEKLFF. In nucleotides, the CDR3 is TGTGCCAGCAGCTTATTCGGGGGTGGTGAAAAACTGTTTTTT.

Ten or more counts support this clonotype. The V gene is TRBV3-1, the J gene TRBJ1-2, with no clear D. Looked up from germline, CDR1 is LGHDT and CDR2 is YNNKEL (reference sequence). Trimming cost V 0 bases and J 3 bases, with 11 bases left between them. The CDR3 spans 15 residues. CDR3 nucleotide sequence: TGTGCCAGCAGCCAAGATCAGAAGGGTTACTATGGCTACACCTTC. Translation gives CASSQDQKGYYGYTF.

This clonotype occurred many times. The junction and the germline gene differ at one end; a read error may be behind it. The chain uses TRBV11-2 and TRBJ1-1; no reliable D call. The CDR3 sequence is 15 residues long. Germline loops: CDR1 SGHAT, CDR2 FQNNGV. The CDR3 is CASSLESDLNTEAFF. In DNA form, the CDR3 reads TGTGCCAGCAGCCTAGAATCGGACCTGAACACTGAAGCTTTCTTT.

The sample holds a few counts of this clonotype. This chain connects TRBV3-1 to TRBJ1-4; D ambiguous. V was clipped by 4 bases and J by 0 bases, with 12 bases between them. This CDR3 has 16 amino acids. Germline-derived CDR1 and CDR2 are LGHDT and YNNKEL (reference sequence). CDR3 amino acids: CASSLRTAATNEKLFF. The CDR3 DNA sequence: TGTGCCAGCAGCCTACGGACGGCTGCAACTAATGAAAAACTGTTTTTT.

This clonotype came up a few times. J is TRBJ1-1 and V is TRBV9, with 8 bases that match TRBD1. The CDR3 length is 14 residues. Germline lookup yields CDR1 SGDLS and CDR2 YYNGEE. The trim removed 2 bases at V and 5 bases at J, leaving 5 bases unmatched. DNA for the CDR3: TGTGCCAGCAGCGTCCAGGGGGCGAATACTGAAGCTTTCTTT. It yields the protein CASSVQGANTEAFF. Drawing the rest from reference TRBV9 and TRBJ1-1, the complete variable domain is DSGVTQTPKHLITATGQRVTLRCSPRSGDLSVYWYQQSLDQGLQFLIQYYNGEERAKGNILERFSAQQFPDLHSELNLSSLELGDSALYFCASSVQGANTEAFFGQGTRLTVV.

This clonotype occurred a few times. The CDR3 region is CASSYSPGRPFGELFF. CDR3 coding DNA: TGTGCCAGCAGTTATTCCCCGGGACGCCCATTCGGGGAGCTGTTTTTT. V and J are TRBV6-1 and TRBJ2-2; the D call may be TRBD1 or TRBD2 (5 bases each). The CDR3 has 16 amino acids. Per germline, CDR1 MNHNS and CDR2 SASEGT. V dropped 5 bases and J dropped 7 bases, with 20 bases sitting between them.

The chain employs TRBV12-3 or TRBV12-4 and TRBJ2-2; D is perhaps TRBD1 (5 bases). Trimming removed 1 base from V and 2 bases from J, with 11 bases in between. This CDR3 region has 16 residues. The CDR3 DNA reads as TGTGCCAGCAGTTTAGAAGTTCAGGGAAACACCGGGGAGCTGTTTTTT. As protein: CASSLEVQGNTGELFF.

The gene calls are TRBV7-2 and TRBJ2-3, with 11 bases identical to TRBD2. The length of the CDR3 is 16 residues. Germline V CDR1 and CDR2: SGHTA, FQGNSA. Trimming removed 6 bases from V and 0 bases from J; junction bases left unmatched: 5. This CDR3 reads CASRPGLAASTDTQYF. The CDR3 bases are TGTGCCAGCAGACCGGGACTAGCGGCAAGCACAGATACGCAGTATTTT.

This clonotype was seen only a few times. The V gene is TRBV2, the J gene TRBJ1-2; D unresolved. V gave up 3 bases and J gave up 0 bases, with 8 bases separating them. CDR1 is SNHLY and CDR2 is FYNNEI in the germline V gene. There are 14 residues in the CDR3. CDR3 DNA: TGTGCCAGCAGTGACGCAGGTGCTAACTATGGCTACACCTTC. Translating it yields CASSDAGANYGYTF.

This clonotype was recorded a few times. This chain links TRBV9 with TRBJ2-1; 8 nucleotides line up with TRBD2. This CDR3 has 16 residues. Trimming at V came to 1 base and at J to 3 bases, leaving 6 bases not matched to a gene. Germline V gene lookup returns CDR1 SGDLS and CDR2 YYNGEE. The DNA of the CDR3 is TGTGCCAGCAGCGTACAGTTCCGGGGGGGCTACAATGAGCAGTTCTTC. Its protein product is CASSVQFRGGYNEQFF.

The rearrangement links TRBV6-9 to TRBJ2-7; D tentatively fits TRBD1 or TRBD2 (5 bases each). The V and J ends lost 8 bases and 3 bases respectively, with 17 bases between them. This CDR3 contains 14 residues. Germline CDR1 MNHGY, CDR2 SVAAGI. The CDR3 sequence: CASVPPGRRYEQYF. For the CDR3, the DNA is TGTGCCAGCGTTCCCCCGGGACGGCGCTACGAGCAGTACTTC.

This clonotype was picked up many times. The chain recombines TRBV11-2 with TRBJ2-2, with TRBD1 matching over 10 bases. From germline, CDR1 is SGHAT and CDR2 FQNNGV. This CDR3 has 16 residues. The ends lost 5 bases at V and 3 bases at J; junction bases unmatched: 6. This CDR3 is CASSGRQGAYTGELFF. DNA for the CDR3: TGTGCCAGCAGCGGACGACAGGGGGCATACACCGGGGAGCTGTTTTTT.

The chain employs TRBV19 and TRBJ2-1; D might be TRBD1 or TRBD2, each matching 5 bases. This CDR3 is built from 15 residues. V was cut by 9 bases and J by 8 bases, with 23 bases left in between. Germline values: CDR1 LNHDA, CDR2 SQIVND (reference sequence). For the CDR3, the DNA is TGTGCCAGCTCAAGCGAGGGGCGTACGGTCTATGAGCAGTTCTTC. It yields the protein CASSSEGRTVYEQFF.

This clonotype was counted only a few times. This chain joins TRBV19 and TRBJ1-6; 11 nucleotides align to TRBD1. CDR1 LNHDA and CDR2 SQIVND come from the germline V gene (reference sequence). The CDR3 extends over 14 amino acids. J was trimmed by 9 bases and V by 4 bases; bases with no gene match: 2. CDR3 region: CASSTGTGGSPLHF. In DNA, the CDR3 is TGTGCCAGTAGTACCGGGACAGGGGGTTCACCCCTCCACTTT.

The rearrangement links TRBV5-4 to TRBJ2-1, with 8 bases identical to TRBD1. CDR3 length: 13 amino acids. Looked up from germline, CDR1 is SGHNT and CDR2 is YYREEE (reference sequence). J gave up 8 bases and V 4 bases, and 5 bases lay outside the gene matches. CDR3 amino acids: CASSKDRGDEQFF. The CDR3 region has the DNA TGTGCCAGCAGCAAAGACAGGGGCGATGAGCAGTTCTTC.

The chain couples TRBV7-9 to TRBJ2-7; no firm D call. CDR3 size: 13 residues. V lost 0 bases, J lost 8 bases, and 11 bases lay in between. Germline V gene lookup returns CDR1 SEHNR and CDR2 FQNEAQ (reference sequence). The CDR3 loop reads CASSLAGGDQQYF. The DNA of the CDR3 is TGTGCCAGCAGCTTAGCGGGTGGAGACCAGCAGTACTTC.